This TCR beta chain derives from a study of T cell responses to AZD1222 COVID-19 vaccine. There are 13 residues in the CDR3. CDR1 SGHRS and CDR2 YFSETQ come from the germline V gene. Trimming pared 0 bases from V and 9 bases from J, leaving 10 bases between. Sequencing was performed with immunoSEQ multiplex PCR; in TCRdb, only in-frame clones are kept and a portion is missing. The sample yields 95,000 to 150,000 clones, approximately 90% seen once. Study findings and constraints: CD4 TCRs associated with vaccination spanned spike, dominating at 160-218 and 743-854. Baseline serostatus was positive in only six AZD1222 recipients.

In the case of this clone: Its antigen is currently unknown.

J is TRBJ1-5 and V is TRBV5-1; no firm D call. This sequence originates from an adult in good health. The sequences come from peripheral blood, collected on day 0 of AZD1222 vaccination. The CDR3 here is CASSLEVGGPQHF. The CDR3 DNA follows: TGCGCCAGCAGCTTGGAGGTGGGCGGGCCCCAGCATTTT.